A selection of T cell receptor beta chains follows, all from one sample in a study of blood T cell repertoires in COVID-19. Some clones are missing from TCRdb's copy, which holds only in-frame ones; the method was immunoSEQ multiplex PCR. Counted here are more than 90,000 clones, roughly 79% occurring once; the ten biggest clones make up approximately 10%. Input material: peripheral blood. These receptors came from an elderly woman with acute or convalescent COVID-19. The CDR3 runs from the conserved cysteine through the conserved F or W. A D gene is named only where the DNA matches it firmly. The size of a clone is reported for some rows only, either as once, few or many, or as a class for expanded clones.

TRBJ2-5	.	.	TRBV3-1/TRBV3-2	CASSRRRGAFVETQYF	TGTGCCAGCAGCCGCCGCCGGGGGGCTTTTGTAGAGACCCAGTACTTC
TRBJ2-7	.	.	TRBV28	CASSLLTGNGVGQYF	TGTGCCAGCAGTTTACTTACAGGGAATGGGGTGGGGCAGTACTTC
TRBJ1-6	TRBD1	.	TRBV18	CASSPSGTAYNSPLHF	TGTGCCAGCTCACCTTCCGGGACAGCCTATAATTCACCCCTCCACTTT
TRBJ2-4	.	.	TRBV4-3	CASSQVVAGAGGGDIQYF	TGCGCCAGCAGCCAAGTTGTCGCGGGGGCCGGAGGGGGGGACATTCAGTACTTC
TRBJ2-5	TRBD2	.	TRBV7-2	CASGVGLALQETQYF	TGTGCCAGCGGGGTGGGACTAGCGCTGCAAGAGACCCAGTACTTC
TRBJ1-6	.	.	TRBV7-9	CASSLNVPGRPLHF	TGTGCCAGCAGCTTAAATGTTCCGGGAAGACCCCTCCACTTT
TRBJ2-5	.	.	TRBV2	CASSVSAGRETQYF	TGTGCCAGCAGCGTTTCTGCGGGAAGGGAGACCCAGTACTTC
TRBJ2-7	.	.	TRBV11-1	CASSIRHGGYEQYF	TGTGCCAGCAGCATCCGACACGGGGGCTACGAGCAGTACTTC
TRBJ2-2	TRBD1	.	TRBV9	CASSDRTGWDTGELFF	TGTGCCAGCAGCGACCGGACAGGGTGGGACACCGGGGAGCTGTTTTTT
TRBJ1-4	.	once	TRBV11-2	CASSLDWGWGRSNEKLFF	TGTGCCAGCAGCTTAGACTGGGGCTGGGGCAGGAGTAATGAAAAACTGTTTTTT
TRBJ2-7	.	.	TRBV14	CASSPYPEPYEQYF	TGTGCCAGCAGCCCCTATCCCGAACCCTACGAGCAGTACTTC
TRBJ2-3	TRBD2	.	TRBV7-8	CASSLGLAGGPKIGDTQYF	TGTGCCAGCAGCTTGGGACTAGCGGGAGGGCCGAAAATCGGAGATACGCAGTATTTT
TRBJ2-7	.	.	TRBV19	CASSSLRAPSYEQYF	TGTGCCAGTAGTTCCCTGCGGGCACCATCCTACGAGCAGTACTTC
TRBJ1-4	.	.	TRBV4-3	CASSQESGFRGGKLFF	TGCGCCAGCAGCCAAGAGTCGGGTTTCCGCGGAGGAAAACTGTTTTTT
TRBJ1-1	TRBD1	.	TRBV5-1	CASTPGQGVGEAFF	TGCGCCAGCACCCCGGGACAGGGGGTCGGTGAAGCTTTCTTT
TRBJ1-5	.	.	TRBV27	CASRFRGDQPQHF	TGTGCCAGCAGGTTCCGGGGAGATCAGCCCCAGCATTTT
TRBJ2-7	.	once	TRBV27	CASSPYSSYEQYF	TGTGCCAGCAGTCCTTATAGCTCCTACGAGCAGTACTTC
TRBJ2-7	TRBD1	.	TRBV6-1	CASSDRTGATYEQYF	TGTGCCAGCAGTGACCGGACAGGGGCGACCTACGAGCAGTACTTC
TRBJ1-3	TRBD1	.	TRBV5-4	CASTTGGRSGNTIYF	TGTGCCAGCACGACAGGGGGCCGCTCTGGAAACACCATATATTTT
TRBJ1-1	.	.	TRBV12-3/TRBV12-4	CASSFVATEAFF	TGTGCCAGCAGTTTTGTGGCCACTGAAGCTTTCTTT
TRBJ1-1	.	.	TRBV19	CATSIEVENTEAFF	TGTGCCACCTCGATCGAGGTGGAAAACACTGAAGCTTTCTTT
TRBJ2-7	TRBD1	.	TRBV4-3	CASSQEWDRLYEQYF	TGCGCCAGCAGCCAAGAGTGGGACAGGCTCTACGAGCAGTACTTC
TRBJ1-5	TRBD1	.	TRBV7-2	CASSSQGDSSNQPQHF	TGTGCCAGCAGCTCCCAGGGGGACTCTAGCAATCAGCCCCAGCATTTT
TRBJ1-6	.	.	TRBV19	CASSEGSSYNSPLHF	TGTGCCAGTAGTGAAGGGAGCAGCTATAATTCACCCCTCCACTTT
TRBJ2-3	TRBD1	.	TRBV28	CASSLTGGRGNTQYF	TGTGCCAGCAGTCTGACAGGGGGCAGAGGGAATACGCAGTATTTT
TRBJ1-4	TRBD1	.	TRBV5-6	CASSSNRGFGEKLFF	TGTGCCAGCAGCTCAAACAGGGGATTCGGTGAAAAACTGTTTTTT
TRBJ2-3	TRBD2	.	TRBV7-3	CASSQPTSGSDTQYF	TGTGCCAGCAGCCAGCCGACTAGCGGGTCAGATACGCAGTATTTT
TRBJ2-2	.	.	TRBV7-2	CASSANPGTGELFF	TGTGCCAGCAGCGCAAACCCCGGGACAGGGGAGCTGTTTTTT
TRBJ2-6	.	.	TRBV29-1	CSVAQGSSSGANVLTF	TGCAGCGTTGCACAGGGATCCTCCTCTGGGGCCAACGTCCTGACTTTC
TRBJ1-1	.	.	TRBV27	CASSSAWSIRGTEAFF	TGTGCCAGCAGTTCCGCCTGGTCTATTAGAGGCACTGAAGCTTTCTTT
TRBJ1-2	TRBD1	.	TRBV30	CAWNRGQGKRDGYTF	TGTGCCTGGAACCGCGGACAGGGGAAACGGGATGGCTACACCTTC
TRBJ2-5	.	.	TRBV5-4	CASSGRRIQETQYF	TGTGCCAGCAGCGGGCGCAGGATCCAAGAGACCCAGTACTTC
TRBJ1-2	TRBD1	.	TRBV10-1	CASRPGQGPHSNYGYTF	TGCGCCAGCAGACCGGGACAGGGTCCCCACTCTAACTATGGCTACACCTTC
TRBJ1-3	.	.	TRBV6-2/TRBV6-3	CATSTQGSWTDIFSGNTIYF	TGTGCCACCAGCACCCAGGGTTCCTGGACGGACATCTTCTCTGGAAACACCATATATTTT
TRBJ1-2	TRBD1	.	TRBV9	CASSVEGTGSYGYTF	TGTGCCAGCAGCGTAGAGGGGACAGGGAGCTATGGCTACACCTTC
TRBJ1-6	.	.	TRBV28	CASSFVDRQNSPLHF	TGTGCCAGCAGTTTTGTAGACAGACAAAATTCACCCCTCCACTTT
TRBJ1-2	.	.	TRBV12-3/TRBV12-4	CASSGSGYGYTF	TGTGCCAGCAGCGGATCAGGGTATGGCTACACCTTC
TRBJ2-1	.	.	TRBV7-9	CASSLPRESYNEQFF	TGTGCCAGCAGCTTACCGAGGGAATCCTACAATGAGCAGTTCTTC